This T cell receptor beta chain was recovered during a study of control samples from healthy donors and cancer patients. Using immunoSEQ multiplex PCR, the repertoire was profiled, and TCRdb retains in-frame clones only, with some absent. This table has under 450,000 clones, about 93% appearing once. Input material: PBMCs. The receptor comes from a man aged 35-49 years with head and neck cancer.

CDR3 protein: CASSLGRGNRADTQYF. DNA for the CDR3: TGTGCCAGCAGCCTGGGTCGCGGGAATCGTGCAGATACGCAGTATTTT. V and J are TRBV7-3 and TRBJ2-3; possible D gene TRBD2, 6 bases. V was pared by 5 bases and J by 4 bases, with 19 bases between. Looked up from germline, CDR1 is SGHTA and CDR2 is FQGTGA. This CDR3 contains 16 residues.